The 16 T cell receptor beta chains reported below all come from one sample, sequenced in a study of blood T cell repertoires in COVID-19. Measured with immunoSEQ multiplex PCR; TCRdb has only the in-frame clones, and not every one. The table has about 74,000 clones, roughly 91% seen once. Sequencing was done on a sample of peripheral blood. Every receptor here comes from a woman aged 80 or over with active or convalescent COVID-19.

The chain couples TRBV27 to TRBJ2-3; 8 bases are shared with TRBD2. The CDR3 is 13 residues long. Germline V lookup: CDR1 MNHEY, CDR2 SMNVEV (reference sequence). Trimming took 10 bases from V and 5 from J; bases not matched to a gene: 8. The DNA of the CDR3 is TGTGCCAACAGCTCCCGGGAGGGAGATACGCAGTATTTT. It translates to CANSSREGDTQYF.

This rearrangement joins TRBV27 to TRBJ2-3; D not certain. V was trimmed by 6 bases and J by 2 bases, leaving 15 bases between them. Germline CDR1 is MNHEY and CDR2 is SMNVEV (reference sequence). The CDR3 spans 15 residues. The CDR3 is CASSLAVTYTDTQYF. The CDR3 DNA follows: TGTGCCAGCAGCCTGGCAGTAACGTACACAGATACGCAGTATTTT.

This chain uses TRBV5-1 with TRBJ2-2, with 10 bases that match TRBD2. Germline V gives CDR1 SGHRS, CDR2 YFSETQ. The CDR3 covers 16 residues. The ends lost 4 bases at V and 7 bases at J; junction bases unmatched: 10. The CDR3 bases are TGCGCCAGCAGCAGGTCAGCGGGGGGGCCGGTCGGGGAGCTGTTTTTT. As protein: CASSRSAGGPVGELFF. Full variable domain (missing parts from reference TRBV5-1 and TRBJ2-2): KAGVTQTPRYLIKTRGQQVTLSCSPISGHRSVSWYQQTPGQGLQFLFEYFSETQRNKGNFPGRFSGRQFSNSRSEMNVSTLELGDSALYLCASSRSAGGPVGELFFGEGSRLTVL.

The gene calls are TRBV11-2 and TRBJ2-3, with D unclear. V lost 5 bases to trimming and J lost 0 bases, with 3 bases between them. This CDR3 is 12 amino acids long. The germline V gene has CDR1 SGHAT and CDR2 FQNNGV. DNA of the CDR3: TGTGCCAGCAGCCCTAGCACAGATACGCAGTATTTT. Protein: CASSPSTDTQYF.

The CDR3 loop reads CASSYSNPRQGYTF. CDR3 DNA sequence: TGTGCCAGCAGTTACTCGAATCCAAGACAGGGCTACACCTTC. This rearrangement joins TRBV6-6 to TRBJ1-2, with D maybe TRBD1 (5 bases). V was clipped by 0 bases and J by 8 bases, with 13 bases between them. The CDR3 covers 14 residues. From germline, CDR1 is MNHNY and CDR2 SVGAGI (reference sequence).

V gene TRBV5-4 combines with J gene TRBJ2-3; 9 positions match TRBD1. The CDR3 has 15 residues. From germline, CDR1 is SGHNT and CDR2 YYREEE (reference sequence). Losses at the gene ends were 0 bases for V and 3 bases for J; bases not matched to a gene: 2. CDR3 nucleotides: TGTGCCAGCAGCTTGGACAGGGGGCTTACAGATACGCAGTATTTT. Protein product: CASSLDRGLTDTQYF.

The J gene is TRBJ1-2, the V gene TRBV7-2; D remains unclear. V was cut by 2 bases and J by 2 bases, with 12 bases left in between. There are 15 residues in the CDR3. CDR1 and CDR2 (germline): SGHTA, FQGNSA. The CDR3 nucleotides read TGTGCCAGCAGCTTATCCCCAATTGAGAACTATGGCTACACCTTC. Its translation: CASSLSPIENYGYTF. Full variable domain (outside the CDR3, taken from reference TRBV7-2 and TRBJ1-2): GAGVSQSPSNKVTEKGKDVELRCDPISGHTALYWYRQSLGQGLEFLIYFQGNSAPDKSGLPSDRFSAERTGGSVSTLTIQRTQQEDSAVYLCASSLSPIENYGYTFGSGTRLTVV.

The chain employs TRBV27 and TRBJ2-5; D might be TRBD2 (6 bases). Looked up from germline, CDR1 is MNHEY and CDR2 is SMNVEV (reference sequence). Trimming took 10 bases from V and 7 from J, leaving 34 bases between them. The CDR3 has 18 amino acids. The CDR3 DNA reads as TGTGCCATCCCAACGTCAGGGCGGGGAGAGAACCCCCAATGGACCCAGTACTTC. It codes for CAIPTSGRGENPQWTQYF.

The chain couples TRBV24-1 to TRBJ2-3, with 8 bases identical to TRBD2. With V trimmed by 5 bases and J by 0 bases, 9 bases remained unmatched. The germline V gene encodes CDR1 KGHDR and CDR2 SFDVKD. This CDR3 is 17 amino acids long. The CDR3 sequence is CATSGGGPWTSTDTQYF. The CDR3 DNA is TGTGCCACCAGTGGCGGGGGGCCGTGGACTAGCACAGATACGCAGTATTTT.

The genes are TRBV6-2 or TRBV6-3 and TRBJ1-5; 7 bases are a match to TRBD1. The CDR3 sequence is 16 residues long. V dropped 5 bases and J dropped 2; count of bases not matched to a gene: 9. From germline, CDR1 is MNHEY and CDR2 SVGEGT. In DNA form, the CDR3 reads TGTGCCAGCAGTCAGCCCCGACAGGGTGGCAATCAGCCCCAGCATTTT. Protein: CASSQPRQGGNQPQHF.

CDR3 in DNA: TGCGCCAGCAGCTTGGCCGAGGCAAACACCATATATTTT. Translation gives CASSLAEANTIYF. The chain joins TRBV5-1 to TRBJ1-3, with unresolved D. The CDR3 covers 13 residues. Germline values: CDR1 SGHRS, CDR2 YFSETQ. Trimming removed 0 bases at V and 6 bases at J, with 7 bases between.

In nucleotides, the CDR3 is TGTGCCAGCAGCGCAGGAGCGGGGGTAGGGGAGACCCAGTACTTC. Translation gives CASSAGAGVGETQYF. The rearrangement uses TRBV9 and TRBJ2-5; 8 bases map to TRBD2. V was pared by 3 bases and J by 5 bases, with 9 bases of the junction left unmatched. CDR3 length: 15 amino acids. CDR1 is SGDLS, CDR2 YYNGEE, per germline. Filled out from reference TRBV9 and TRBJ2-5, the complete variable domain reads DSGVTQTPKHLITATGQRVTLRCSPRSGDLSVYWYQQSLDQGLQFLIQYYNGEERAKGNILERFSAQQFPDLHSELNLSSLELGDSALYFCASSAGAGVGETQYFGPGTRLLVL.

The chain joins TRBV11-2 to TRBJ2-2; D remains unclear. Germline V gene sequence: CDR1 SGHAT, CDR2 FQNNGV. The CDR3 is 13 residues long. Trimming pared 0 bases from V and 5 bases from J, leaving 4 bases between. Here the CDR3 reads CASSLDVTGELFF. CDR3 coding DNA: TGTGCCAGCAGCTTAGATGTAACCGGGGAGCTGTTTTTT.

The chain links TRBV4-3 to TRBJ1-3, with D possibly matching TRBD1 (5 bases). CDR3 length: 16 amino acids. The germline gives CDR1 LGHNA, CDR2 YSLEER. Trimming removed 0 bases from V and 3 bases from J, with 12 bases in between. CDR3 residues: CASSQEAGKVGNTIYF. The CDR3 bases are TGCGCCAGCAGCCAAGAGGCAGGGAAGGTTGGAAACACCATATATTTT.

This clone showed up just a few times. The chain has TRBV5-1 and TRBJ1-1; 7 bases fit TRBD1. Germline loops: CDR1 SGHRS, CDR2 YFSETQ. This CDR3 spans 14 amino acids. V was clipped by 5 bases and J by 1 base; unmatched bases: 5. The CDR3 bases are TGCGCCAGCAGATCGGGACAGCCGAACACTGAAGCTTTCTTT. Its translation: CASRSGQPNTEAFF.

V gene TRBV4-2 combines with J gene TRBJ2-1, with 8 positions matching TRBD1. J gave up 10 bases and V 0 bases, and 2 bases lay outside the gene matches. The CDR3 length is 13 residues. Germline V gene sequence: CDR1 LGHNA, CDR2 YNFKEQ. CDR3 region: CASSQEQGVEQFF. In nucleotides, the CDR3 is TGTGCCAGCAGCCAAGAACAGGGGGTAGAGCAGTTCTTC.